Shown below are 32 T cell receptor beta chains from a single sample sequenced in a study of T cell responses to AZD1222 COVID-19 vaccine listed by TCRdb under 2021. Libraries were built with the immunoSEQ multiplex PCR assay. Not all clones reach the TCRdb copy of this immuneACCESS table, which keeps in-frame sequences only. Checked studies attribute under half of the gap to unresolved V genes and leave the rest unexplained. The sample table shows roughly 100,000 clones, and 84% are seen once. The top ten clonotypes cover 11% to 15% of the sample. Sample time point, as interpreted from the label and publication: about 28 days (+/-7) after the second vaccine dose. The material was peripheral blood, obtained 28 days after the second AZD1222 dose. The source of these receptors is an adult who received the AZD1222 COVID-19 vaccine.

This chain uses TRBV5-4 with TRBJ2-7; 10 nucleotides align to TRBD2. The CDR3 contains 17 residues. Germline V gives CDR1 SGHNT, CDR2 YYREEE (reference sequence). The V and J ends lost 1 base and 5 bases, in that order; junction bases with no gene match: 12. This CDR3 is CASSLPTPGTSENEQYF. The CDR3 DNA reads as TGTGCCAGCAGCTTGCCTACTCCCGGGACTAGCGAAAACGAGCAGTACTTC.

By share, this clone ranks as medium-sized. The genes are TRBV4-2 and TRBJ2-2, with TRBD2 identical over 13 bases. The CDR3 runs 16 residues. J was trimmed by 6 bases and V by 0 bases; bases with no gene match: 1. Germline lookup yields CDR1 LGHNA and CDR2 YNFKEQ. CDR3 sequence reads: CASSQDTSGGAGELFF. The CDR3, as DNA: TGTGCCAGCAGCCAAGATACTAGCGGGGGGGCCGGGGAGCTGTTTTTT.

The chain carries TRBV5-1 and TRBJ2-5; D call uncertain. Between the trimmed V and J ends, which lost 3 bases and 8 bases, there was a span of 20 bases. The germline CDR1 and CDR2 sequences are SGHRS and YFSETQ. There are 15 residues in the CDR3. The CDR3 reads CASSSAMISSETQYF. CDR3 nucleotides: TGCGCCAGCAGCTCCGCCATGATCAGCTCAGAAACCCAGTACTTC.

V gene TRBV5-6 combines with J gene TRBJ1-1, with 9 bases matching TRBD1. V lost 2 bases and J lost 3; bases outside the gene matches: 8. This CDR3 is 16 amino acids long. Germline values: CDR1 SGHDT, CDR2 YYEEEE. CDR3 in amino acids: CASSLPPTGGYTEAFF. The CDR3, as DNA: TGTGCCAGCAGCTTACCCCCGACAGGGGGGTACACTGAAGCTTTCTTT. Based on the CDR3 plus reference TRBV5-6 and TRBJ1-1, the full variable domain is DAGVTQSPTHLIKTRGQQVTLRCSPKSGHDTVSWYQQALGQGPQFIFQYYEEEERQRGNFPDRFSGHQFPNYSSELNVNALLLGDSALYLCASSLPPTGGYTEAFFGQGTRLTVV.

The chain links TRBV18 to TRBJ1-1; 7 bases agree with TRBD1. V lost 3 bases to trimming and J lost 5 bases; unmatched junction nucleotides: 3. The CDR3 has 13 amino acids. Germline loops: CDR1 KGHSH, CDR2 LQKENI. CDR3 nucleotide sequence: TGTGCCAGCTCACCGCCAGGGGGGACTGAAGCTTTCTTT. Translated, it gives CASSPPGGTEAFF.

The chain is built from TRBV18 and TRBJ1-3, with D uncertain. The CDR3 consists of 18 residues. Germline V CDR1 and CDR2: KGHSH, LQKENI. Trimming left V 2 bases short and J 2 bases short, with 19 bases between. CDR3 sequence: CASSPRTAGEKTGNTIYF. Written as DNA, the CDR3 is TGTGCCAGCTCACCAAGAACAGCCGGGGAAAAAACTGGAAACACCATATATTTT.

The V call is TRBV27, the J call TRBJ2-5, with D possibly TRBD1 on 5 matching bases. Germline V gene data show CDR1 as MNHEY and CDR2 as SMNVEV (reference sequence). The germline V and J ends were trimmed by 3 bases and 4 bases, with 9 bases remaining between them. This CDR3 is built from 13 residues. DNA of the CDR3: TGTGCCAGCAGTTTTGGGGCCCGAGAGACCCAGTACTTC. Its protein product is CASSFGARETQYF.

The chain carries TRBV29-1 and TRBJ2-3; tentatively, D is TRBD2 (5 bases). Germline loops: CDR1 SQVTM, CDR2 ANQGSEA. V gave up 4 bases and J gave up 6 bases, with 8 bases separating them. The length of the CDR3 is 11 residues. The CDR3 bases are TGCAGCGTTGCCTGGGAGGATACGCAGTATTTT. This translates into CSVAWEDTQYF.

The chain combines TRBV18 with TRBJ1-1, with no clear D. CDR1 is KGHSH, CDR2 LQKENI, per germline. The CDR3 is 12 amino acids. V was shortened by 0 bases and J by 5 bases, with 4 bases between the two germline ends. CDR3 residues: CASSPPLTEAFF. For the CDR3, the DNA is TGTGCCAGCTCACCACCGCTGACTGAAGCTTTCTTT.

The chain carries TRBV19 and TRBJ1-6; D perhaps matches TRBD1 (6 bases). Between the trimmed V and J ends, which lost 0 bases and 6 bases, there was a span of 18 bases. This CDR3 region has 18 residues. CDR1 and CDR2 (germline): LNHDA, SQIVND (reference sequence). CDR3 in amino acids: CASSIDAGQLSLNSPLHF. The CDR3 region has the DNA TGTGCCAGTAGTATAGACGCCGGACAGTTAAGTCTTAATTCACCCCTCCACTTT. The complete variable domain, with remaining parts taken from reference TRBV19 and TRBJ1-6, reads DGGITQSPKYLFRKEGQNVTLSCEQNLNHDAMYWYRQDPGQGLRLIYYSQIVNDFQKGDIAEGYSVSREKKESFPLTVTSAQKNPTAFYLCASSIDAGQLSLNSPLHFGNGTRLTVT.

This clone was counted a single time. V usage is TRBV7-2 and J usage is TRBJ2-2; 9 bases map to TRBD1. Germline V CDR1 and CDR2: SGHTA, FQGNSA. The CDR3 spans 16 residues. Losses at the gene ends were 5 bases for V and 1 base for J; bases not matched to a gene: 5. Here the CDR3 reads CASSPKGQGNTGELFF. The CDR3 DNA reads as TGTGCCAGCAGCCCTAAGGGACAGGGGAACACCGGGGAGCTGTTTTTT.

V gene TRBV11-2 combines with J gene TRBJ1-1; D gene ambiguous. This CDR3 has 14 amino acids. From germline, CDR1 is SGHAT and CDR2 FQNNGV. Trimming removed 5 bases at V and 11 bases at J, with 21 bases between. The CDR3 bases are TGTGCCAGCAGCGCCGAGTGGGGAAGTGAGGTCGCTTTCTTT. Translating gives CASSAEWGSEVAFF.

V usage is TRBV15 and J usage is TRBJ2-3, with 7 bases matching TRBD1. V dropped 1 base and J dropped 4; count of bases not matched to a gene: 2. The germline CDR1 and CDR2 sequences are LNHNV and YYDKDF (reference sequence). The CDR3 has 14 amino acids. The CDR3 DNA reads TGTGCCACCAGCAGAGCGGGGACAGCAGATACGCAGTATTTT. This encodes CATSRAGTADTQYF. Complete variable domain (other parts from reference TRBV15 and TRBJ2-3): DAMVIQNPRYQVTQFGKPVTLSCSQTLNHNVMYWYQQKSSQAPKLLFHYYDKDFNNEADTPDNFQSRRPNTSFCFLDIRSPGLGDTAMYLCATSRAGTADTQYFGPGTRLTVL.

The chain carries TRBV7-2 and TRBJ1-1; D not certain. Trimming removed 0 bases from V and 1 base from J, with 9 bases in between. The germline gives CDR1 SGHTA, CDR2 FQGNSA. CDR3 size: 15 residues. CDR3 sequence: CASSLALASNTEAFF. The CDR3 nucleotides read TGTGCCAGCAGCTTAGCCCTAGCGTCGAACACTGAAGCTTTCTTT.

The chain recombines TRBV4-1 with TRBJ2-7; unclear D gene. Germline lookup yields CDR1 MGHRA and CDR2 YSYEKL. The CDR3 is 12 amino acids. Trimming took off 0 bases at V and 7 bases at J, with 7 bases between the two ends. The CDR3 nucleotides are TGCGCCAGCAGCCAAGATTTGAGGGAGCAGTACTTC. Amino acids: CASSQDLREQYF.

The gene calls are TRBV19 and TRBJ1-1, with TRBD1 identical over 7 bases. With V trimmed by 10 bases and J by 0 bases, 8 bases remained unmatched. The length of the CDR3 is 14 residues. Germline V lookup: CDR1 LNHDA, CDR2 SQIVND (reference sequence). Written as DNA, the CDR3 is TGTGCCACGCGACAGGGCAGGTTGAACACTGAAGCTTTCTTT. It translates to CATRQGRLNTEAFF.

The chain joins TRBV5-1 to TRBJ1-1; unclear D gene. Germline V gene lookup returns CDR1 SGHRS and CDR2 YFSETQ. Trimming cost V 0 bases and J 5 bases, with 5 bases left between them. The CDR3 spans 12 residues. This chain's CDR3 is CASSLVGTEAFF. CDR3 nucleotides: TGCGCCAGCAGCTTGGTAGGTACTGAAGCTTTCTTT.

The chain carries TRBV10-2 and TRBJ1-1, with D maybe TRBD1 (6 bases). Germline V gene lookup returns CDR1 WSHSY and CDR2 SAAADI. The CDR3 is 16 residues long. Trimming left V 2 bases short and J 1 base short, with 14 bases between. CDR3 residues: CASSEVIGTPNTEAFF. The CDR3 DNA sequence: TGCGCCAGCAGTGAGGTAATTGGGACACCGAACACTGAAGCTTTCTTT.

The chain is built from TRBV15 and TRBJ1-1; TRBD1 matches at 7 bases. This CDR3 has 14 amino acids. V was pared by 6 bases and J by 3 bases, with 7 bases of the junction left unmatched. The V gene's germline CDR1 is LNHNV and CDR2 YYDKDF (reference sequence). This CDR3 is CATRADRDHTEAFF. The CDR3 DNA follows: TGTGCCACCAGAGCCGACAGGGATCACACTGAAGCTTTCTTT.

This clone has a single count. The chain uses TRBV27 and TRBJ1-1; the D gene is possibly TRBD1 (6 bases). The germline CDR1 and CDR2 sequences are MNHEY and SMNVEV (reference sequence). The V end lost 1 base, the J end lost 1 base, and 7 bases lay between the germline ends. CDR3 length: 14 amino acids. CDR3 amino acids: CASSLLGANTEAFF. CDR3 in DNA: TGTGCCAGCAGTTTATTGGGGGCGAACACTGAAGCTTTCTTT.

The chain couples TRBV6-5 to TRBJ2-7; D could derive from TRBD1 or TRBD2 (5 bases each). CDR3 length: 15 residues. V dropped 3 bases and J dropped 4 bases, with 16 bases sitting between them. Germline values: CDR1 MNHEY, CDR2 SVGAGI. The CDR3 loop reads CASSYMRGKGYEQYF. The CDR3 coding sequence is TGTGCCAGCAGTTATATGAGGGGAAAAGGGTACGAGCAGTACTTC.

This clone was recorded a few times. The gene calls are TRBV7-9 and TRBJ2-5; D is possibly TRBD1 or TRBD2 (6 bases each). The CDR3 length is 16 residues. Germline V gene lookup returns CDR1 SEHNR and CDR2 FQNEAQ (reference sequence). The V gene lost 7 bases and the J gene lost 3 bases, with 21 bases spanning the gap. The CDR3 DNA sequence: TGTGCCAGCATCAAGGGTTATAGGGGGGTTAAAGAGACCCAGTACTTC. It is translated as CASIKGYRGVKETQYF.

The CDR3 reads CASSRRQGAGEQYF. The CDR3 nucleotides are TGTGCCAGCAGCCGGCGACAGGGGGCCGGCGAGCAGTACTTC. The genes are TRBV7-9 and TRBJ2-7; 10 nucleotides line up with TRBD1. With V trimmed by 5 bases and J by 6 bases, 7 bases remained unmatched. CDR1 is SEHNR and CDR2 is FQNEAQ in the germline V gene (reference sequence). The CDR3 sequence is 14 residues long.

CDR3 bases: TGTGCCAGCACCCTTGACAGGGGGTCCAATCAGCCCCAGCATTTT. This codes for CASTLDRGSNQPQHF. The chain carries TRBV2 and TRBJ1-5, with 9 bases identical to TRBD1. V shed 7 bases and J 3 bases; nucleotides not matched to a gene: 7. Per the germline V gene, CDR1 is SNHLY and CDR2 is FYNNEI. The CDR3 consists of 15 residues. The whole variable domain, filled in from reference TRBV2 and TRBJ1-5, reads EPEVTQTPSHQVTQMGQEVILRCVPISNHLYFYWYRQILGQKVEFLVSFYNNEISEKSEIFDDQFSVERPDGSNFTLKIRSTKLEDSAMYFCASTLDRGSNQPQHFGDGTRLSIL.

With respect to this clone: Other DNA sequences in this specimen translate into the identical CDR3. Here the CDR3 reads CASSPRTGVNTEAFF. The CDR3 DNA reads as TGTGCCAGCTCACCGCGGACAGGGGTGAACACTGAAGCTTTCTTT. The rearrangement joins TRBV18 to TRBJ1-1; 9 bases agree with TRBD1. The CDR3 has 15 amino acids. Unmatched junction bases numbered 2, after V lost 3 bases and J lost 0 bases. Per the germline V gene, CDR1 is KGHSH and CDR2 is LQKENI.

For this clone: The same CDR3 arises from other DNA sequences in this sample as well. CDR3 sequence (DNA): TGTGCCAGCAGCTTAGGTTACAATGAGCAGTTCTTC. It codes for CASSLGYNEQFF. V gene TRBV7-9 combines with J gene TRBJ2-1; D gene ambiguous. V lost 1 base to trimming and J lost 4 bases, with 2 bases between them. The CDR3 sequence is 12 residues long. CDR1 is SEHNR and CDR2 is FQNEAQ in the germline V gene (reference sequence).

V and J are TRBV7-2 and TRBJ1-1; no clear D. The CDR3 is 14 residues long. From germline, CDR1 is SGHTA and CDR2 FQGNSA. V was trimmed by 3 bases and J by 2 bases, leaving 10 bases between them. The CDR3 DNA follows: TGTGCCAGCAGCTTTGTCACGGCTAACACTGAAGCTTTCTTT. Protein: CASSFVTANTEAFF. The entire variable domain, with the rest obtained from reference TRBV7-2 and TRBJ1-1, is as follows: GAGVSQSPSNKVTEKGKDVELRCDPISGHTALYWYRQSLGQGLEFLIYFQGNSAPDKSGLPSDRFSAERTGGSVSTLTIQRTQQEDSAVYLCASSFVTANTEAFFGQGTRLTVV.

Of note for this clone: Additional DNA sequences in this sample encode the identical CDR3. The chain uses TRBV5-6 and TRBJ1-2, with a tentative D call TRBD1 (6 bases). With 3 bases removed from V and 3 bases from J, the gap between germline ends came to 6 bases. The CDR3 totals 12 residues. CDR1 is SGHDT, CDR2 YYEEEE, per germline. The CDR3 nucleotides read TGTGCCAGCAGCTCAGGGGACTATGGCTACACCTTC. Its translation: CASSSGDYGYTF.

The CDR3 DNA reads TGTGCCAGCAGTGGGACACGGACAATCTCATATAGCAATCAGCCCCAGCATTTT. Translating it yields CASSGTRTISYSNQPQHF. V is TRBV28 and J is TRBJ1-5; D perhaps matches TRBD1 (6 bases). Looked up from germline, CDR1 is MDHEN and CDR2 is SYDVKM. The CDR3 has 18 residues. V gave up 5 bases and J gave up 0 bases, with 20 bases separating them.

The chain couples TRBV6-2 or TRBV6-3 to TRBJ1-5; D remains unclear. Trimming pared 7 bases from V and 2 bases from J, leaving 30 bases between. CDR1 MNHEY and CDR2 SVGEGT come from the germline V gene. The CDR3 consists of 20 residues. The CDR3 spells CASTPPRTDFASLGNQPQHF. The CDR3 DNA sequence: TGTGCCAGCACCCCCCCCCGGACGGATTTCGCGTCGCTCGGCAATCAGCCCCAGCATTTT.

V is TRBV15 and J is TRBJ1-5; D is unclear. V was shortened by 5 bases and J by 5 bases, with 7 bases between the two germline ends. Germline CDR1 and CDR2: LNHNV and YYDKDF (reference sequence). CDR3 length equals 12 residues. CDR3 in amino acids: CATSRKDQPQHF. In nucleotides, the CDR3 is TGTGCCACCAGCCGGAAGGATCAGCCCCAGCATTTT.

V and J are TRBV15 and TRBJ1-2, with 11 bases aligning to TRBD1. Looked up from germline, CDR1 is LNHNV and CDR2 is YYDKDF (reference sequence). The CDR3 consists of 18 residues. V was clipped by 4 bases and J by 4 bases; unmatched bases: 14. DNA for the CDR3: TGTGCCACCAGCACAAAGTACGGGACAGGGGGTCGTAGCTATGGCTACACCTTC. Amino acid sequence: CATSTKYGTGGRSYGYTF.